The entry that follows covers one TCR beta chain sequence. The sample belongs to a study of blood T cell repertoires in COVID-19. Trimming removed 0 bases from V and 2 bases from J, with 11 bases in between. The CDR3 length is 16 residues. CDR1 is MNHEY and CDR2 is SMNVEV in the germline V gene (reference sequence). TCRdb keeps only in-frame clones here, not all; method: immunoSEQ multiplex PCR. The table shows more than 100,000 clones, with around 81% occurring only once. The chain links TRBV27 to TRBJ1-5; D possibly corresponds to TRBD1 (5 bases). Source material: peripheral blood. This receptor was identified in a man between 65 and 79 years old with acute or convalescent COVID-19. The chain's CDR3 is CASSLSGGIGNQPQHF. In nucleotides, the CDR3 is TGTGCCAGCAGTTTATCGGGGGGGATCGGCAATCAGCCCCAGCATTTT.